The 26 T cell receptor beta chains reported below all come from one sample, sequenced in a study of cytomegalovirus exposure and HLA in healthy donors. Assay used: immunoSEQ multiplex PCR; TCRdb lists only in-frame clones, some missing. The top ten clones hold around 6% of a sample with about 120,000 clones, 85% to 90% of them seen once. Sequenced material: PBMCs. These TCRs come from a young woman in good health and CMV-seropositive.

The gene calls are TRBV29-1 and TRBJ2-3; TRBD1 might be the D (5 bases). Germline V gives CDR1 SQVTM, CDR2 ANQGSEA. The V end lost 3 bases, the J end lost 4 bases, and 11 bases lay between the germline ends. The CDR3 runs 13 residues. The CDR3 region has the DNA TGCAGCGTTGAGGGCAGGGTCGCAGATACGCAGTATTTT. Residues: CSVEGRVADTQYF.

The chain uses TRBV5-1 and TRBJ1-5, with 8 bases that match TRBD1. The CDR3 is made up of 17 amino acids. Losses at the gene ends were 0 bases for V and 5 bases for J; bases not matched to a gene: 10. CDR1 is SGHRS, CDR2 YFSETQ, per germline. As DNA, the CDR3 is TGCGCCAGCAGCTTGGGGACAGGGTCGAGGTTCGATCAGCCCCAGCATTTT. Translation gives CASSLGTGSRFDQPQHF.

This clone showed up just once. Here the CDR3 reads CASSIRDSRYGYTF. CDR3 in DNA: TGTGCCAGTAGTATAAGGGACTCTCGCTATGGCTACACCTTC. The chain links TRBV19 to TRBJ1-2, with a tentative D call TRBD1 (5 bases). V shed 2 bases and J shed 4 bases, with 11 bases lying between them. Germline V gives CDR1 LNHDA, CDR2 SQIVND (reference sequence). The CDR3 consists of 14 residues. The full variable domain, with the rest looked up from reference TRBV19 and TRBJ1-2, is DGGITQSPKYLFRKEGQNVTLSCEQNLNHDAMYWYRQDPGQGLRLIYYSQIVNDFQKGDIAEGYSVSREKKESFPLTVTSAQKNPTAFYLCASSIRDSRYGYTFGSGTRLTVV.

This sequence joins TRBV30 and TRBJ1-4; tentative D call: TRBD1 (6 bases). From germline, CDR1 is GTSNPN and CDR2 SVGIG (reference sequence). This CDR3 contains 14 residues. Trimming shortened V by 2 bases and J by 4 bases, and 11 bases separated the two germline ends. The CDR3: CAWSLGGVNEKLFF. CDR3 bases: TGTGCCTGGAGTCTAGGGGGTGTTAATGAAAAACTGTTTTTT.

V is TRBV19 and J is TRBJ2-1, with 7 positions matching TRBD1. The germline CDR1 and CDR2 sequences are LNHDA and SQIVND (reference sequence). The V gene end was trimmed by 6 bases and the J gene end by 6 bases; junction bases not matched to a gene: 11. This CDR3 spans 15 amino acids. CDR3 in DNA: TGTGCCAGTAGACCTTCGACAGGGAATGGCAATGAGCAGTTCTTC. It translates to CASRPSTGNGNEQFF.

The chain is built from TRBV5-5 and TRBJ2-2, with 12 nucleotides matching TRBD1. This CDR3 contains 19 residues. J lost 5 bases, V lost 0 bases, and 11 bases had no gene match. Germline V gives CDR1 SGHKS, CDR2 YYEKEE (reference sequence). CDR3 sequence reads: CASSLGDRGQTFRTGELFF. The CDR3 coding sequence is TGTGCCAGCAGCTTGGGGGACAGGGGGCAAACCTTTAGGACCGGGGAGCTGTTTTTT.

This chain connects TRBV27 to TRBJ2-5; TRBD1 matches 8 bases. After removal of 5 bases from V and 0 bases from J, the junction contained 5 bases not matched to a gene. This CDR3 comprises 15 residues. Germline V lookup: CDR1 MNHEY, CDR2 SMNVEV (reference sequence). The CDR3: CASSRAQGDQETQYF. The CDR3 DNA reads TGTGCCAGCAGTCGAGCACAGGGGGACCAAGAGACCCAGTACTTC.

The chain couples TRBV9 to TRBJ2-4, with a tentative D call TRBD2 (5 bases). V was cut by 0 bases and J by 6 bases, with 7 bases left in between. Germline V gene data show CDR1 as SGDLS and CDR2 as YYNGEE. This CDR3 is 13 amino acids long. DNA for the CDR3: TGTGCCAGCAGCGTAGATGGAGGAAACATTCAGTACTTC. Its translation: CASSVDGGNIQYF.

This clone has just one count. This sequence joins TRBV29-1 and TRBJ2-7; TRBD1 agrees at 8 bases. Trimming took 7 bases from V and 3 from J; bases not matched to a gene: 8. CDR3 size: 13 residues. Germline lookup yields CDR1 SQVTM and CDR2 ANQGSEA. This CDR3 is CSGSTGDSYEQYF. CDR3 nucleotide sequence: TGCAGCGGCTCGACAGGGGACAGCTACGAGCAGTACTTC.

The V gene is TRBV9, the J gene TRBJ2-1; D might be TRBD1 (6 bases). Germline CDR1 SGDLS, CDR2 YYNGEE. The CDR3 consists of 14 residues. Trimming pared 3 bases from V and 9 bases from J, leaving 16 bases between. As DNA, the CDR3 is TGTGCCAGCAGCGAGGGGGTAGGAGCGTTTGAGCAGTTCTTC. Its translation: CASSEGVGAFEQFF.

A word on this clone: The limits of the CDR3 on the DNA are not certain, so only TCRdb's listed CDR3 is given. The rearrangement joins TRBV19 to TRBJ2-7; TRBD2 was called by the table and not checked on the DNA. A total of 10 residues make up the CDR3, ends included. Per the germline V gene, CDR1 is LNHDA and CDR2 is SQIVND (reference sequence). CDR3 in amino acids: CASTSGEQYF.

This clone was seen more than once but under ten times. V gene TRBV4-3 combines with J gene TRBJ1-3, with 8 bases fitting TRBD1. Germline CDR1 is LGHNA and CDR2 is YSLEER. This CDR3 spans 16 amino acids. J lost 8 bases, V lost 0 bases, and 9 bases had no gene match. CDR3 loop: CASSQDFQGQGDTIYF. DNA for the CDR3: TGCGCCAGCAGCCAAGATTTTCAAGGACAGGGAGACACCATATATTTT.

This sequence joins TRBV19 and TRBJ1-1; possible D gene TRBD1, 5 bases. Trimming shortened V by 3 bases and J by 5 bases, and 16 bases separated the two germline ends. Germline values: CDR1 LNHDA, CDR2 SQIVND (reference sequence). This CDR3 contains 15 residues. CDR3 amino acids: CASSMGQALGTEAFF. CDR3 in DNA: TGTGCCAGTAGTATGGGGCAGGCGTTAGGGACTGAAGCTTTCTTT.

The chain links TRBV5-6 to TRBJ2-7, with 8 bases identical to TRBD1. After removal of 1 base from V and 3 bases from J, the junction contained 9 bases not matched to a gene. Germline lookup yields CDR1 SGHDT and CDR2 YYEEEE. The length of the CDR3 is 16 residues. DNA for the CDR3: TGTGCCAGCAGCTTGTTAAGACAGGGGCCATTCTACGAGCAGTACTTC. Protein: CASSLLRQGPFYEQYF.

V gene TRBV5-4 combines with J gene TRBJ2-7; 10 positions agree with TRBD2. This CDR3 comprises 14 residues. CDR1 is SGHNT and CDR2 is YYREEE in the germline V gene (reference sequence). V was pared by 2 bases and J by 1 base, with 0 bases of the junction left unmatched. In DNA form, the CDR3 reads TGTGCCAGCAGCTTTAGCGGGGGGTCCTACGAGCAGTACTTC. Amino acid sequence: CASSFSGGSYEQYF. Using reference TRBV5-4 and TRBJ2-7 for the parts outside the CDR3, the full variable domain is ETGVTQSPTHLIKTRGQQVTLRCSSQSGHNTVSWYQQALGQGPQFIFQYYREEENGRGNFPPRFSGLQFPNYSSELNVNALELDDSALYLCASSFSGGSYEQYFGPGTRLTVT.

Here the CDR3 DNA reads TGTGCCAGCAGCTCACAGGCGGGAGCGGGGGGACTATACGAGCAGTACTTC. Its translation: CASSSQAGAGGLYEQYF. The gene calls are TRBV13 and TRBJ2-7; 9 bases fit TRBD2. CDR3 length: 17 residues. The V segment lost 4 bases and the J segment 4 bases; nucleotides outside the gene matches: 14. In germline, CDR1 is PRHDT, CDR2 FYEKMQ (reference sequence).

This sequence joins TRBV11-2 and TRBJ2-7; D possibly corresponds to TRBD1 (6 bases). Germline CDR1 reads SGHAT; CDR2 reads FQNNGV. V lost 4 bases to trimming and J lost 6 bases, with 16 bases between them. The CDR3 totals 14 residues. In DNA, the CDR3 is TGTGCCAGCAGCTCAGTTTTACAGGGATTCGAGCAGTACTTC. Translation: CASSSVLQGFEQYF.

The chain links TRBV5-6 to TRBJ2-5; D perhaps matches TRBD2 (5 bases). The CDR3 spans 16 residues. V gave up 4 bases and J gave up 5 bases, with 21 bases separating them. From germline, CDR1 is SGHDT and CDR2 YYEEEE. The CDR3 loop reads CASSLSARGLMETQYF. DNA for the CDR3: TGTGCCAGCAGCCTGAGTGCTCGGGGATTGATGGAGACCCAGTACTTC.

The chain employs TRBV15 and TRBJ1-2; D is uncertain. Trimming removed 4 bases at V and 1 base at J, with 13 bases between. This CDR3 is built from 15 residues. From germline, CDR1 is LNHNV and CDR2 YYDKDF (reference sequence). The CDR3 here is CATSKMNKFNYGYTF. Here the CDR3 DNA reads TGTGCCACCAGCAAAATGAACAAATTTAACTATGGCTACACCTTC.

The chain carries TRBV11-2 and TRBJ1-3, with unresolved D. V lost 5 bases to trimming and J lost 4 bases, with 9 bases between them. The germline V gene encodes CDR1 SGHAT and CDR2 FQNNGV. The CDR3 has 13 residues. The CDR3, as DNA: TGTGCCAGCAGCCCCCCAATGGGAAACACCATATATTTT. It encodes CASSPPMGNTIYF.

The chain links TRBV25-1 to TRBJ2-1; the match to TRBD2 covers 11 bases. V was pared by 5 bases and J by 6 bases, with 3 bases of the junction left unmatched. CDR1 MGHDK and CDR2 SYGVNS come from the germline V gene. The CDR3 runs 14 residues. CDR3 sequence reads: CASSSSGGANEQFF. The DNA of the CDR3 is TGTGCCAGCAGTAGTAGCGGGGGGGCCAATGAGCAGTTCTTC.

The J gene is TRBJ2-3, the V gene TRBV6-1, with 7 bases that match TRBD1. V lost 5 bases and J lost 4; bases outside the gene matches: 9. The CDR3 is 15 residues long. CDR1 and CDR2 from the germline V gene are MNHNS and SASEGT. The CDR3 protein is CASSSRDSRPDTQYF. CDR3 DNA sequence: TGTGCCAGCAGTAGCCGGGACAGTCGGCCAGATACGCAGTATTTT.

The gene calls are TRBV2 and TRBJ1-4, with 9 bases fitting TRBD1. The CDR3 extends over 14 amino acids. Looked up from germline, CDR1 is SNHLY and CDR2 is FYNNEI. V was clipped by 1 base and J by 8 bases; unmatched bases: 2. This CDR3 is CASSEGTGAEKLFF. CDR3 sequence (DNA): TGTGCCAGCAGTGAAGGGACAGGGGCGGAAAAACTGTTTTTT.

The table lists this clone with a few counts. The rearrangement uses TRBV15 and TRBJ1-4, with a weak D call TRBD1 (5 bases). This CDR3 is built from 16 residues. Per germline, CDR1 LNHNV and CDR2 YYDKDF (reference sequence). V was trimmed by 4 bases and J by 5 bases, leaving 17 bases between them. In DNA, the CDR3 is TGTGCCACCAGCAATAGCTGGAGGGACCCGAATGAAAAACTGTTTTTT. Translated: CATSNSWRDPNEKLFF. The variable domain in full, with the rest retrieved from reference TRBV15 and TRBJ1-4, is DAMVIQNPRYQVTQFGKPVTLSCSQTLNHNVMYWYQQKSSQAPKLLFHYYDKDFNNEADTPDNFQSRRPNTSFCFLDIRSPGLGDTAMYLCATSNSWRDPNEKLFFGSGTQLSVL.

The chain links TRBV29-1 to TRBJ1-5; 8 bases are a match to TRBD1. CDR3 length: 14 amino acids. Germline-derived CDR1 and CDR2 are SQVTM and ANQGSEA. Trimming took 6 bases from V and 3 from J; bases not matched to a gene: 7. For the CDR3, the DNA is TGCAGCGTGCGAGACAGGGGCCACAATCAGCCCCAGCATTTT. This codes for CSVRDRGHNQPQHF.

The rearrangement links TRBV27 to TRBJ2-3, with D perhaps TRBD2 (6 bases). Germline CDR1 MNHEY, CDR2 SMNVEV (reference sequence). V was shortened by 6 bases and J by 2 bases, with 15 bases between the two germline ends. The CDR3 has 15 amino acids. The CDR3 reads CASRRFSGDTDTQYF. Written as DNA, the CDR3 is TGTGCCAGCAGGCGTTTTAGCGGAGACACAGATACGCAGTATTTT.